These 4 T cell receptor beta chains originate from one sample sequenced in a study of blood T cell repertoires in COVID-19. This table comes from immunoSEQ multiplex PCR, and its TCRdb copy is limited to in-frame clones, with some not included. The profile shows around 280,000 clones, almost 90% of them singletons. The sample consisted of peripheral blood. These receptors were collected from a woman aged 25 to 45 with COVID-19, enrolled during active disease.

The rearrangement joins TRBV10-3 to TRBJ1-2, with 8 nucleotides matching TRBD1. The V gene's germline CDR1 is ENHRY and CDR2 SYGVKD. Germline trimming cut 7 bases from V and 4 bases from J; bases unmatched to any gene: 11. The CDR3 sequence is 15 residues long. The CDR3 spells CAIKGLGQGGYGYTF. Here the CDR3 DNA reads TGTGCCATCAAAGGGCTCGGACAGGGTGGCTATGGCTACACCTTC.

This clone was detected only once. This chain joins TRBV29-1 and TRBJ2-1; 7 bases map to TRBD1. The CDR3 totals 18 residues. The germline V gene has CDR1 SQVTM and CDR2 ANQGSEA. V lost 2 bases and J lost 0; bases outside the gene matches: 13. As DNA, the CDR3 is TGCAGCGTTGAACCTACCCAAGACAGGGTAAGCTCCTACAATGAGCAGTTCTTC. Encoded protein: CSVEPTQDRVSSYNEQFF.

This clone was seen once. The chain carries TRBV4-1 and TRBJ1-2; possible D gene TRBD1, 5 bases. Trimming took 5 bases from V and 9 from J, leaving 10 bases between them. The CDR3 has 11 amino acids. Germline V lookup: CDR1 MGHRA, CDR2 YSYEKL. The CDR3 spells CASSWGDSYTF. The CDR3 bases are TGCGCCAGCAGCTGGGGCGACAGCTACACCTTC.

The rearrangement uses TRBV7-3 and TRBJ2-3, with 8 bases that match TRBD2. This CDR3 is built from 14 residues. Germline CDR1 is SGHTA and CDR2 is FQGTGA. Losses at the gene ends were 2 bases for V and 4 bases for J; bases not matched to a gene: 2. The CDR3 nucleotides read TGTGCCAGCAGCTTAGCGGGAGGTGCAGATACGCAGTATTTT. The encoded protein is CASSLAGGADTQYF.